These 30 T cell receptor beta chains came from one sample sequenced in a study of CD8+ T cells in alopecia areata. Sequencing relied on a cDNA template that was reverse transcribed from extracted RNA. Method: immunoSEQ multiplex PCR; TCRdb's copy keeps in-frame clones and lacks some. The sample includes roughly 4,200 clones, under 70% of them seen just once. Sequencing input: skin. The receptors come from a human donor in good health.

The chain has TRBV4-1 and TRBJ1-1; no definite D call. Germline V gives CDR1 MGHRA, CDR2 YSYEKL. Trimming stripped 4 bases from V and 1 base from J, with 22 bases between. CDR3 size: 18 residues. The CDR3 nucleotides are TGCGCCAGCAGCCCTCTGGGTAACCGCCGAACTGGGAACACTGAAGCTTTCTTT. The encoded protein is CASSPLGNRRTGNTEAFF.

This sequence joins TRBV6-5 and TRBJ2-7; TRBD2 aligns across 8 bases. Per the germline V gene, CDR1 is MNHEY and CDR2 is SVGAGI. The CDR3 sequence is 13 residues long. V shed 6 bases, J shed 2 bases, and the junction held 3 bases outside the gene matches. CDR3 coding DNA: TGTGCCAGCAGAACGGGAGGGACCTACGAGCAGTACTTC. This translates into CASRTGGTYEQYF.

J is TRBJ2-3 and V is TRBV5-5; 8 nucleotides line up with TRBD2. In germline, CDR1 is SGHKS, CDR2 YYEKEE (reference sequence). The V segment lost 2 bases and the J segment 3 bases; nucleotides outside the gene matches: 5. The CDR3 contains 15 residues. As DNA, the CDR3 is TGTGCCAGCAGCTTTTCCGGGACTAGGACAGATACGCAGTATTTT. Encoded protein: CASSFSGTRTDTQYF.

This rearrangement joins TRBV25-1 to TRBJ1-1, with 7 nucleotides matching TRBD1. V was clipped by 5 bases and J by 5 bases; unmatched bases: 5. CDR3 length: 13 residues. Germline CDR1 and CDR2: MGHDK and SYGVNS. CDR3: CASSFAGGTEAFF. The CDR3 DNA is TGTGCCAGCAGTTTCGCAGGGGGGACTGAAGCTTTCTTT.

This clone was detected a few times. This chain uses TRBV6-1 with TRBJ2-7; TRBD2 agrees at 7 bases. V dropped 1 base and J dropped 0; count of bases not matched to a gene: 0. Germline V lookup: CDR1 MNHNS, CDR2 SASEGT. The CDR3 has 14 residues. The CDR3 nucleotides read TGTGCCAGCAGTGAAGGGACTAGCTCCTACGAGCAGTACTTC. The encoded protein is CASSEGTSSYEQYF.

The gene calls are TRBV18 and TRBJ2-1; no firm D call. The CDR3 consists of 13 residues. The V gene's germline CDR1 is KGHSH and CDR2 LQKENI. V was shortened by 2 bases and J by 15 bases, with 17 bases between the two germline ends. CDR3 sequence: CASSPSHVDGTFF. CDR3 coding DNA: TGTGCCAGCTCACCAAGCCACGTAGATGGTACGTTCTTC. Together with reference TRBV18 and TRBJ2-1, the CDR3 gives the full variable domain: NAGVMQNPRHLVRRRGQEARLRCSPMKGHSHVYWYRQLPEEGLKFMVYLQKENIIDESGMPKERFSAEFPKEGPSILRIQQVVRGDSAAYFCASSPSHVDGTFFGPGTRLTVL.

V usage is TRBV7-5 and J usage is TRBJ1-4; TRBD1 is the table's D call and was not checked against the DNA. TRBV7-5 is annotated as a pseudogene. The CDR3 length is 14 residues. CDR3 amino acids: CASSPGQGNEKLFF. In DNA, the CDR3 is TGTGCCAGCAGTCCGGGACAGGGTAACGAAAAACTGTTTTTT.

V usage is TRBV5-1 and J usage is TRBJ1-3; D is undetermined. Germline V gene lookup returns CDR1 SGHRS and CDR2 YFSETQ. This CDR3 comprises 14 residues. Trimming shortened V by 5 bases and J by 0 bases, and 9 bases separated the two germline ends. The CDR3 here is CASSPQSSGNTIYF. In DNA, the CDR3 is TGCGCCAGCAGTCCCCAGAGCTCTGGAAACACCATATATTTT.

The chain has TRBV7-3 and TRBJ2-5; TRBD2 aligns across 14 bases. Germline values: CDR1 SGHTA, CDR2 FQGTGA. The CDR3 runs 17 residues. V lost 5 bases, J lost 5 bases, and 10 bases stayed unmatched. The CDR3 region is CASSAGTSGSRGETQYF. DNA for the CDR3: TGTGCCAGCAGCGCCGGGACTAGCGGGAGTAGGGGGGAGACCCAGTACTTC.

The chain couples TRBV7-9 to TRBJ1-2, with D perhaps TRBD1 (6 bases). The V gene's germline CDR1 is SEHNR and CDR2 FQNEAQ (reference sequence). The CDR3 contains 16 residues. Trimming removed 5 bases from V and 6 bases from J, with 22 bases in between. The CDR3 DNA reads TGTGCCAGCAGCCTCCTCACGTCCGGGGGCAGACATGGCTACACCTTC. It is translated as CASSLLTSGGRHGYTF. Full variable domain (remainder filled in from reference TRBV7-9 and TRBJ1-2): DTGVSQNPRHKITKRGQNVTFRCDPISEHNRLYWYRQTLGQGPEFLTYFQNEAQLEKSRLLSDRFSAERPKGSFSTLEIQRTEQGDSAMYLCASSLLTSGGRHGYTFGSGTRLTVV.

This rearrangement joins TRBV28 to TRBJ2-3; D gene unclear. This CDR3 is built from 15 residues. The germline V and J ends were trimmed by 2 bases and 2 bases, with 11 bases remaining between them. Germline loops: CDR1 MDHEN, CDR2 SYDVKM. CDR3 DNA sequence: TGTGCCAGCAGTTTACGGCCCCCATTCACAGATACGCAGTATTTT. Translated: CASSLRPPFTDTQYF.

The rearrangement joins TRBV6-1 to TRBJ1-5; possible D gene TRBD1, 5 bases. CDR3 length equals 12 residues. Germline CDR1 is MNHNS and CDR2 is SASEGT. Trimming removed 6 bases from V and 5 bases from J, with 8 bases in between. CDR3 in amino acids: CASRQGDQPQHF. Here the CDR3 DNA reads TGTGCCAGCAGGCAGGGAGATCAGCCCCAGCATTTT.

The table lists this clone with a few counts. This chain uses TRBV11-2 with TRBJ2-1, with TRBD2 identical over 11 bases. The CDR3 runs 19 residues. Germline lookup yields CDR1 SGHAT and CDR2 FQNNGV. The V segment lost 3 bases and the J segment 5 bases; nucleotides outside the gene matches: 15. As DNA, the CDR3 is TGTGCCAGCAGCTTCCTGGCTGGGTCTAGCGGGAGGTGGAACAATGAGCAGTTCTTC. It encodes CASSFLAGSSGRWNNEQFF.

This chain joins TRBV29-1 and TRBJ1-2; D unclear. This CDR3 is built from 12 residues. Deletions cut 1 base from V and 5 bases from J, with 8 bases between. Germline V gives CDR1 SQVTM, CDR2 ANQGSEA. CDR3 nucleotides: TGCAGCGTTGAAGTCCCTTCTTATGGCTACACCTTC. Its protein is CSVEVPSYGYTF.

The V and J genes are TRBV9 and TRBJ2-7; either TRBD1 or TRBD2 may supply D (6 bases each). Germline loops: CDR1 SGDLS, CDR2 YYNGEE. V was cut by 4 bases and J by 3 bases, with 14 bases left in between. This CDR3 region has 14 residues. CDR3 protein: CASSLEGGVYEQYF. The CDR3 DNA follows: TGTGCCAGCAGCCTCGAGGGGGGAGTCTACGAGCAGTACTTC.

Here the CDR3 DNA reads TGTGCCAGCAGCTTCGGGGGTTCCTACGAGCAGTACTTC. Residues: CASSFGGSYEQYF. This chain connects TRBV7-2 to TRBJ2-7; a possible D gene is TRBD2 (6 bases). In germline, CDR1 is SGHTA, CDR2 FQGNSA. The CDR3 has 13 amino acids. Trimming took off 3 bases at V and 1 base at J, with 7 bases between the two ends.

V gene TRBV29-1 combines with J gene TRBJ2-5; 10 bases map to TRBD2. In germline, CDR1 is SQVTM, CDR2 ANQGSEA. The CDR3 has 14 amino acids. After removal of 4 bases from V and 5 bases from J, the junction contained 7 bases not matched to a gene. This CDR3 reads CSVGLAGARETQYF. The CDR3 bases are TGCAGCGTTGGGCTAGCGGGAGCCCGGGAGACCCAGTACTTC. Full variable domain (outside the CDR3, taken from reference TRBV29-1 and TRBJ2-5): SAVISQKPSRDICQRGTSLTIQCQVDSQVTMMFWYRQQPGQSLTLIATANQGSEATYESGFVIDKFPISRPNLTFSTLTVSNMSPEDSSIYLCSVGLAGARETQYFGPGTRLLVL.

This clone was seen only a few times. This sequence joins TRBV5-1 and TRBJ1-1; D may be TRBD1 (5 bases). The CDR3 is 18 residues long. Germline V CDR1 and CDR2: SGHRS, YFSETQ. Deletions cut 6 bases from V and 1 base from J, with 25 bases between. CDR3 residues: CASTGSRQVGGRNTEAFF. The CDR3 DNA sequence: TGCGCCAGCACCGGGTCCCGACAAGTCGGGGGGAGGAACACTGAAGCTTTCTTT.

The CDR3 nucleotides read TGCGCCAGCAAGAGCAGGGAAGAGACCCAGTACTTC. Translating gives CASKSREETQYF. V and J are TRBV5-1 and TRBJ2-5, with a weak D call TRBD1 (5 bases). The germline gives CDR1 SGHRS, CDR2 YFSETQ. The V and J ends lost 6 bases and 3 bases respectively, with 9 bases between them. The CDR3 is 12 residues long.

This rearrangement joins TRBV10-2 to TRBJ2-5; TRBD1 aligns across 7 bases. Germline V gene data show CDR1 as WSHSY and CDR2 as SAAADI. V gave up 10 bases and J gave up 3 bases; unmatched junction bases: 8. The length of the CDR3 is 13 residues. The CDR3 region is CAISRDRKETQYF. The CDR3 bases are TGCGCCATCTCCCGGGACAGAAAAGAGACCCAGTACTTC.

This clone was recorded a few times. V and J are TRBV7-2 and TRBJ1-4; 7 bases align to TRBD1. The CDR3 length is 16 residues. Germline loops: CDR1 SGHTA, CDR2 FQGNSA. V was pared by 5 bases and J by 5 bases, with 11 bases of the junction left unmatched. CDR3 amino acids: CASSPGGWQENEKLFF. The CDR3 DNA reads TGTGCCAGCAGCCCAGGGGGTTGGCAGGAGAATGAAAAACTGTTTTTT. The variable domain in full, completed from reference TRBV7-2 and TRBJ1-4, reads GAGVSQSPSNKVTEKGKDVELRCDPISGHTALYWYRQSLGQGLEFLIYFQGNSAPDKSGLPSDRFSAERTGGSVSTLTIQRTQQEDSAVYLCASSPGGWQENEKLFFGSGTQLSVL.

The V and J genes are TRBV6-5 and TRBJ2-3; possible D gene TRBD2, 7 bases. Germline V gives CDR1 MNHEY, CDR2 SVGAGI. Between the trimmed V and J ends, which lost 2 bases and 3 bases, there was a span of 15 bases. This CDR3 region has 16 residues. The CDR3 protein is CASSYRGAFGTDTQYF. The CDR3 nucleotides read TGTGCCAGCAGTTACCGGGGGGCATTCGGAACAGATACGCAGTATTTT.

The chain couples TRBV18 to TRBJ1-1; TRBD1 agrees at 8 bases. With 6 bases clipped from V and 1 base from J, the junction kept 4 bases outside the gene matches. The CDR3 has 14 amino acids. Germline CDR1 and CDR2: KGHSH and LQKENI. The CDR3 here is CASSRTGWNTEAFF. DNA for the CDR3: TGTGCCAGCTCGAGGACAGGGTGGAACACTGAAGCTTTCTTT.

The rearrangement uses TRBV6-5 and TRBJ2-4, with 10 positions matching TRBD2. Germline CDR1 reads MNHEY; CDR2 reads SVGAGI. The V and J ends lost 5 bases and 5 bases, in that order; junction bases with no gene match: 0. This CDR3 is 13 amino acids long. Written as DNA, the CDR3 is TGTGCCAGCAGTGGGACTAGCGAAAACATTCAGTACTTC. It codes for CASSGTSENIQYF.

This clone turned up a few times. The chain links TRBV25-1 to TRBJ2-7; 8 positions agree with TRBD1. The CDR3 extends over 12 amino acids. V lost 5 bases to trimming and J lost 5 bases; unmatched junction nucleotides: 2. Per the germline V gene, CDR1 is MGHDK and CDR2 is SYGVNS. CDR3 residues: CASSRTGHEQYF. The CDR3 coding sequence is TGTGCCAGCAGTAGGACAGGGCACGAGCAGTACTTC.

The CDR3 reads CASSLRLNEQYF. Written as DNA, the CDR3 is TGTGCCAGCAGCTTACGTCTAAACGAGCAGTACTTC. This chain joins TRBV5-6 and TRBJ2-5; D is ambiguous. TRBJ2-7 matches the DNA end more closely, so the J call is doubtful. The germline V gene encodes CDR1 SGHDT and CDR2 YYEEEE. This CDR3 spans 12 amino acids.

The chain joins TRBV19 to TRBJ2-1; the match to TRBD2 covers 9 bases. V dropped 1 base and J dropped 10; count of bases not matched to a gene: 5. The CDR3 totals 14 residues. The V gene's germline CDR1 is LNHDA and CDR2 SQIVND (reference sequence). CDR3 protein: CASSIAPGLAEQFF. CDR3 sequence (DNA): TGTGCCAGTAGTATAGCCCCTGGACTAGCGGAGCAGTTCTTC.

On this clone itself: The same CDR3 also results from other DNA sequences found in this sample. The rearrangement uses TRBV4-2 and TRBJ2-6, with D hard to call. The CDR3 loop spans 15 amino acids. Germline V lookup: CDR1 LGHNA, CDR2 YNFKEQ. Trimming removed 0 bases at V and 0 bases at J, with 3 bases between. For the CDR3, the DNA is TGTGCCAGCAGCCAAGACAACTCTGGGGCCAACGTCCTGACTTTC. Residues: CASSQDNSGANVLTF.

This clone came up once. V usage is TRBV7-6 and J usage is TRBJ2-2; 7 bases fit TRBD2. V lost 4 bases, J lost 1 base, and 9 bases stayed unmatched. The CDR3 extends over 17 amino acids. Germline V gene data show CDR1 as SGHVS and CDR2 as FNYEAQ. Here the CDR3 DNA reads TGTGCCAGCAGCTCGCGCGCACAGCGGGGGAACACCGGGGAGCTGTTTTTT. It yields the protein CASSSRAQRGNTGELFF.

V gene TRBV28 combines with J gene TRBJ2-1; TRBD2 agrees at 8 bases. This CDR3 comprises 14 residues. V was pared by 3 bases and J by 2 bases, with 0 bases of the junction left unmatched. Germline CDR1 reads MDHEN; CDR2 reads SYDVKM. This CDR3 is CASSFSGTYNEQFF. The CDR3 DNA reads TGTGCCAGCAGTTTTAGCGGGACCTACAATGAGCAGTTCTTC.